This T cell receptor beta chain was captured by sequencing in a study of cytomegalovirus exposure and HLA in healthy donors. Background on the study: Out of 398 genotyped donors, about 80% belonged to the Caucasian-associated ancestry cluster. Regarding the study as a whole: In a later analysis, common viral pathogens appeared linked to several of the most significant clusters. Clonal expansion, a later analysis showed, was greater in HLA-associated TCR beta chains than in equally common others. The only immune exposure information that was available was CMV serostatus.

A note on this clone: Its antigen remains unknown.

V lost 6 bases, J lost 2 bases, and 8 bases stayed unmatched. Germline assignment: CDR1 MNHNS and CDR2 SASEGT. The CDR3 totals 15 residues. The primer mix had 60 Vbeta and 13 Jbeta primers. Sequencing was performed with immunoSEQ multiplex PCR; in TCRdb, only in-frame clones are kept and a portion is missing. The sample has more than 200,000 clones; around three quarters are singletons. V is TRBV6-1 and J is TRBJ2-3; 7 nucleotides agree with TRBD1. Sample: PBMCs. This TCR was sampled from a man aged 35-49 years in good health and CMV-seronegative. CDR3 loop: CASRTRQGDTDTQYF. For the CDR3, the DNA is TGTGCCAGCAGAACTAGACAGGGAGACACAGATACGCAGTATTTT.